Given below is one T cell receptor (beta chain) in context. Its antigen remains undetermined. No per-base quality is available; no much larger clone lies one base away. The cysteine opens and the phenylalanine closes a CDR3 of 12 amino acids. Only the CDR3 region is kept as DNA, spanning 36 bases read in frame from base 1. V was cut back by 6 bases and J by 7 bases, leaving a gap of 12 bases between them. The germline V gene yields MNHEY for CDR1 and SVGAGI for CDR2. The cohort comprised around 690 healthy bone marrow donors. All cohort members were sampled while nominally healthy, although unrecorded immune exposures were likely present. The donor was CMV seronegative and was included in the group of a few hundred seronegative cohort members. A peripheral blood sample was collected from each donor, and TCR beta sequencing was performed on peripheral blood mononuclear cells. The Qiagen DNeasy Blood Extraction Kit was used to extract genomic DNA from the blood cell samples.

Library preparation was by the immunoSEQ multiplex PCR assay. For the multiplex PCR, a mixture combining 60 forward primers for TCR Vbeta segments and 13 reverse primers for TCR Jbeta segments was used. The CDR3 region of rearranged TCR beta genes was amplified from genomic DNA with a multiplex PCR assay. On the Illumina HiSeq System, the amplified TCR beta libraries were sequenced as 87-base-pair reads. The original methods were these. A later analysis counted around 72 million unique TCR beta chains across the 650 to 800 repertoires, and approximately 11 million of these chains were shared by at least two donors. Raw reads were error-corrected and collapsed into unique sequences with a nearest-neighbor algorithm that merged closely related sequences to remove PCR and sequencing errors. Alignment of CDR3 sequences to IMGT reference sequences was used to assign V, D and J gene segments. For a sequence to be retained, a match of at least six nucleotides was required to both a V gene segment and a J gene segment. A rearrangement counted as productive if the CDR3 had no stop codons and remained in frame with V and J, and every other rearrangement counted as non-productive. CDR3 was defined according to IMGT convention as the region running from the second conserved V-encoded cysteine to the conserved J-encoded phenylalanine. In an earlier analysis of around 540 of the donors, sequences lacking an unambiguous match to a single V gene segment were excluded. An earlier analysis of several hundred of the donors called V segments functional above 56.7% productive rearrangements and segregating when the between-donor standard deviation exceeded 5%. To diagnose cytomegalovirus status from the catalog of TCR beta chain sequences, a statistical classification framework was built. In a later analysis, TCR nucleotide sequences were compared against IMGT/GENE-DB human TR gene sequences so that V and J genes could be assigned. A later analysis assigned CDR3 sequences and most-parsimonious VDJ recombination scenarios with the TCRdist pipeline. In a later analysis, every TCR beta chain was defined by the combination of its CDR3 amino acid sequence and its V-gene family, and reads without a unique V-gene family were dropped. A later analysis removed several hundred highly shared, low-generation-probability nucleotide sequences to deal with suspected cross-contamination and a sequencing artifact. In a later analysis, a clonal expansion index for each public chain was calculated from normalized within-repertoire ranks of inferred template counts. A later analysis computed generation probabilities with a VDJ recombination model fitted to out-of-frame rearrangements, and checked the results against IGoR. A later analysis scored TCR-TCR, TCR-HLA and TCR-CMV co-occurrence with hypergeometric tests, applying a repertoire-size bias correction to TCR pairs. In a later analysis, false discovery rates were estimated by permuting HLA or CMV assignments 20 times. A later analysis grouped co-occurring TCRs with DBSCAN, adding TCRdist sequence similarity when clustering within HLA-allele-positive subsets. Co-occurrence clustering excluded repertoires with fewer than 30,000 or more than 120,000 public chains, plus five with anomalous nucleotide sharing. This is the immuneACCESS table as TCRdb keeps it, with only in-frame sequences that have V and J called. A part of the clones is gone; compared with another copy, unresolved V genes explain less than half, and the rest is unexplained. V, J and clone size are taken as reported in that table, and D and trimming were inferred from the DNA itself. The sample table shows 150,000 to 200,000 clones, and approximately 88% are seen once. Around 1.3% of the sample rests with the top ten.

This sample was taken from a study of cytomegalovirus exposure and HLA in healthy donors (dated by TCRdb to 2016 to 2017). In the study overall: An earlier analysis of 587 of the donors reported about 260 Gb of sequence data and 117 million unique TCR beta sequences obtained from roughly 180 million T cells. About 280 gigabases of sequencing data and around 80 million unique TCR sequences made up an early release that covered about 640 HLA-typed donors. The genetic ancestry cluster associated with self-reported Caucasian donors included 70% to 85% of the roughly 360 genotyped donors. The study aimed to test whether cataloging public T cell receptors could reveal signatures of past pathogen exposure. The T cell repertoires of several hundred subjects were profiled by immunosequencing and related to cytomegalovirus serostatus. Besides the first cohort of approximately 710 subjects, a separate validation cohort made up of 120 or so different subjects was used. The study combined high-throughput TCR immunosequencing, statistical association of individual TCRs with disease status, and machine learning to predict cytomegalovirus infection status. A later analysis re-analyzed previously published TCR beta repertoires from 600 to 850 donors and added high-resolution HLA genotyping to study TCR occurrence patterns. Rather than drawing on any new phenotypic data, the later analysis identified candidate immune exposures from TCR beta sequences and the way those sequences occurred across donors. In an earlier analysis of 500 to 650 of the donors, high-throughput TCR beta sequencing was used to judge whether each TCR beta V gene segment behaved as functional or pseudogenic. Donor age, sex, ethnicity and CMV serostatus were collected together with the repertoire data. A later genetic analysis used genome-wide SNP genotypes for about 65% of the 666 donors, treating that subset as a discovery cohort. Every repertoire in the discovery cohort had been generated on one and the same sequencing platform. HLA typing included class I and class II loci at four-digit resolution. The number of typed donors differed by locus: 629-630 for A, B, C, DRB1 and DQB1; approximately 520 for DQA1; 606 for DPA1; and some 450 for DPB1. Because of strong linkage in the cohort, a handful of DR-DQ haplotypes were treated as single units for association and clustering. Among roughly 400 genotyped donors of the cohort, an average of about 220,000 unique TCR beta nucleotide sequences was sequenced per donor, of which approximately 19% were non-productive.

The full study reports these points: An earlier analysis of around 500 of the donors showed that most TCR beta V segments appeared in productive rearrangements either about 90% or about 30% of the time, which broadly matched IMGT annotations. The authors suggested that the approach could potentially be extended to other disease states and immunological phenotypes. Because some donors lacked HLA typing at each locus, the association tests relied only on the typed subset. Because counts were too low, about 15 rarely observed V segments, including chromosome 9 orphons, were left out of the earlier analysis of 587 of the donors. Most TCR sequences were seen in very few donors, while some public TCRs were found in many individuals. A cluster of highly shared sequence variants was judged likely to be a technical artifact of the sequencing pipeline. A later genetic analysis reported fewer N-insertions in productive TCRs among donors in an Asian-associated ancestry cluster than the roughly 670-donor mean. In the study, approximately 160 TCR beta chains were listed as associated with cytomegalovirus. Because the 87-base-pair reads could not distinguish some IMGT-functional V segments, including TRBV6-2 and TRBV6-3, those segments were excluded. According to a later analysis, TCR association rates differed among HLA loci, with DRB1 alleles showing the most associated TCRs and HLA-C alleles showing the fewest. Correlated functional status among segregating V segments might reflect linkage disequilibrium, but an unknown experimental factor could not be ruled out. This cohort had only TCR beta chains sequenced, and the lack of alpha or paired-chain data limited which features could be detected. In a later analysis, several top co-occurrence clusters were reported to appear linked to parvovirus B19, influenza, CMV and Epstein-Barr virus. An association between a missense DCLRE1C variant and V-gene and J-gene trimming of TCR beta chains was found in a later genetic analysis and replicated in an independent cohort. The classifier was reported to diagnose cytomegalovirus status with high specificity and sensitivity in both the original cohort and the validation cohort. In a later analysis, HLA-associated TCR beta chains showed more clonal expansion and lower generation probabilities than non-associated chains that were equally common. A further reported finding was that TCR beta sequences accurately predicted the HLA-A and HLA-B alleles for most subjects in the first cohort. A later analysis found that most CMV-associated TCR beta chains appeared HLA-restricted, with HLA associations seemingly driven largely by CMV exposure. A later analysis associated 16,951 TCR beta sequences with specific HLA alleles at a false discovery rate of 0.05. A few of the identified cytomegalovirus-associated TCR beta chains were confirmed in vitro to be specific for cytomegalovirus antigens. CMV serostatus was the only immune exposure information available for the cohort. The presence/absence analyses assumed that sequencing depth was roughly uniform across donors, and that assumption may not be true. When HLA alleles, especially DR and DQ, strongly co-occurred, TCR associations were difficult to assign to individual alleles.

What was sequenced was PBMCs. The source is a boy younger than 10 in good health and CMV-seronegative. The rearranged chain carries TRBV6-5 and TRBJ1-1; the D gene is perhaps TRBD1, on 6 matching bases. The CDR3 protein is CASSRGQFEAFF. In nucleotides, the sequence is TGTGCCAGCAGCCGAGGACAGTTTGAAGCTTTCTTT.